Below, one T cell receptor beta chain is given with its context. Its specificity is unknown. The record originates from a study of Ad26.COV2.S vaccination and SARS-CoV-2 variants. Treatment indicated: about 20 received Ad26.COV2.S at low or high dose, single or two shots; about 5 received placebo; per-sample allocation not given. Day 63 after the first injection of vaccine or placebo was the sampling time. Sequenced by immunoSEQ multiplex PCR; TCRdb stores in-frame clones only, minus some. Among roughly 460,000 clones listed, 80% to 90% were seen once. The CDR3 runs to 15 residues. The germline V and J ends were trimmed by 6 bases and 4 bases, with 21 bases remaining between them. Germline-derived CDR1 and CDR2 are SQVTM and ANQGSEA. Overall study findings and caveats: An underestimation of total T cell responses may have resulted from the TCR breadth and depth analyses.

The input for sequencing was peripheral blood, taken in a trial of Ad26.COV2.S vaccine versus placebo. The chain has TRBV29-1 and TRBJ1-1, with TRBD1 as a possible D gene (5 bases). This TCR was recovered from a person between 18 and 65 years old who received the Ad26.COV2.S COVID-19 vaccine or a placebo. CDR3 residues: CSVHYSWGLGTEAFF. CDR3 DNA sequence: TGCAGCGTGCACTATTCATGGGGGTTGGGCACTGAAGCTTTCTTT.